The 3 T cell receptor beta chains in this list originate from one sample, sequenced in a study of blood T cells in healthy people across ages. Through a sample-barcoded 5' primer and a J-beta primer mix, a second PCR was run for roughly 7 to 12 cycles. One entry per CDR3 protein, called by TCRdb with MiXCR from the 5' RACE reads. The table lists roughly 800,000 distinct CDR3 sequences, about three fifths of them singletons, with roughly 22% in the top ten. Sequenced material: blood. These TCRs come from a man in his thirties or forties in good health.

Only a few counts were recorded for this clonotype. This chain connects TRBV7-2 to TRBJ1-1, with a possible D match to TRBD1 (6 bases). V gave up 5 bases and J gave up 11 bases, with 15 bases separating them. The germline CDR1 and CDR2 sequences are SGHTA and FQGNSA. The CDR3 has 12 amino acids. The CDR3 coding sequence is TGTGCCAGCAGCACAGACAGGAGTCCTGCTTTCTTT. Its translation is CASSTDRSPAFF.

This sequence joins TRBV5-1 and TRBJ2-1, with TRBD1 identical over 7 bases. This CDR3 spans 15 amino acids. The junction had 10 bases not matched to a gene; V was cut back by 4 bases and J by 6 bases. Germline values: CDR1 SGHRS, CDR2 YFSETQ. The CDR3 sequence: CASSPGTESGNEQFF. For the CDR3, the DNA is TGCGCCAGCAGCCCCGGGACAGAGTCAGGCAATGAGCAGTTCTTC.

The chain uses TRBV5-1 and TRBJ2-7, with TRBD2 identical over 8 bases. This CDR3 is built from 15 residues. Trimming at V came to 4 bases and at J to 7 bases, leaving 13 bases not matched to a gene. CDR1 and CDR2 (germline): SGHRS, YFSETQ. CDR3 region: CASSPQAGAPREQYF. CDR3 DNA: TGCGCCAGCAGCCCCCAAGCGGGGGCTCCTAGGGAGCAGTACTTC.